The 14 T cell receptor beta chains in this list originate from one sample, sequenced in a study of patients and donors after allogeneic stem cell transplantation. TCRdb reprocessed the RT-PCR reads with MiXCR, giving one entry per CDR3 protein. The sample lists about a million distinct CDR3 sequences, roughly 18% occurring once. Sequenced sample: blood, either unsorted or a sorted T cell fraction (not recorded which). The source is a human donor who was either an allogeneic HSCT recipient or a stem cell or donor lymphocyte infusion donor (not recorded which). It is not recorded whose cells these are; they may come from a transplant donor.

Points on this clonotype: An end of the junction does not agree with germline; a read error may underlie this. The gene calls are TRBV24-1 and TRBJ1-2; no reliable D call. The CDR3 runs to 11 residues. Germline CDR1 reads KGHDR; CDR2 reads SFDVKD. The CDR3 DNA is TGTGCCACCAGGGATTTATATGGCTACACCTTC. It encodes CATRDLYGYTF.

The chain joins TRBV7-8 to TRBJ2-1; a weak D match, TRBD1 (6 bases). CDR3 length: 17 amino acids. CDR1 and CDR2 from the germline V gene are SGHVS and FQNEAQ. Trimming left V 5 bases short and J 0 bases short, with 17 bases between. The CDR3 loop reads CASSGRQQGSSYNEQFF. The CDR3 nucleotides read TGTGCCAGCAGCGGGCGTCAACAGGGAAGCTCCTACAATGAGCAGTTCTTC.

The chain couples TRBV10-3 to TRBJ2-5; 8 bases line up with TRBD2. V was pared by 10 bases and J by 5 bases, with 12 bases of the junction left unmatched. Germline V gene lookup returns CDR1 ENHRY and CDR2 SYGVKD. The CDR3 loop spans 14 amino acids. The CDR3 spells CATSGAPGGETQYF. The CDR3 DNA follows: TGTGCCACGTCCGGGGCCCCGGGAGGGGAGACCCAGTACTTC.

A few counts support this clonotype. CDR3 amino acids: CASSQVQRAEAFF. The CDR3 DNA follows: TGTGCCAGCAGCCAAGTGCAACGTGCTGAAGCTTTCTTT. The rearrangement uses TRBV14 and TRBJ1-1; D ambiguous. The V gene lost 1 base and the J gene lost 6 bases, with 9 bases spanning the gap. Per germline, CDR1 SGHDN and CDR2 FVKESK. This CDR3 region has 13 residues. Filled out from reference TRBV14 and TRBJ1-1, the complete variable domain reads EAGVTQFPSHSVIEKGQTVTLRCDPISGHDNLYWYRRVMGKEIKFLLHFVKESKQDESGMPNNRFLAERTGGTYSTLKVQPAELEDSGVYFCASSQVQRAEAFFGQGTRLTVV.

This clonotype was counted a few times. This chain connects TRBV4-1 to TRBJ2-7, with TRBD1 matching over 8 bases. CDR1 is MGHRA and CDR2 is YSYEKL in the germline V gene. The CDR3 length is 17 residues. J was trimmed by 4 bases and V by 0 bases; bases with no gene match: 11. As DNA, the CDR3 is TGCGCCAGCAGCCAAGATAAATCTCGGACAGGGAATTACGAGCAGTACTTC. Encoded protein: CASSQDKSRTGNYEQYF.

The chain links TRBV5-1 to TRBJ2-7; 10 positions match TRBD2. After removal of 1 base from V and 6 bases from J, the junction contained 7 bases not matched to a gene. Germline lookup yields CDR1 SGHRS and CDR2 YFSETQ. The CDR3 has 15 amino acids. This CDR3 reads CASSLIPLAGAEQYF. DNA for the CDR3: TGCGCCAGCAGCTTGATCCCCCTAGCGGGAGCCGAGCAGTACTTC.

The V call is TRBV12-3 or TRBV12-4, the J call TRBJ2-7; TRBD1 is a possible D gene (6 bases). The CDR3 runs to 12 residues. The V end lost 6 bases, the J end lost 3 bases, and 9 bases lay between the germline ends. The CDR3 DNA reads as TGTGCCAGCAGCCAGGGGCGCTACGAGCAGTACTTC. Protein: CASSQGRYEQYF.

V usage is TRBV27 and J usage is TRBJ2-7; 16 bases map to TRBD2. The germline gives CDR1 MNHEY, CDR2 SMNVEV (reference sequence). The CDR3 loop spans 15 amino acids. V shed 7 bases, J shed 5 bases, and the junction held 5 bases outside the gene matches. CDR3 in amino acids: CASTFGTSGRDEQYF. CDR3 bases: TGTGCCAGCACCTTCGGGACTAGCGGGAGGGACGAGCAGTACTTC.

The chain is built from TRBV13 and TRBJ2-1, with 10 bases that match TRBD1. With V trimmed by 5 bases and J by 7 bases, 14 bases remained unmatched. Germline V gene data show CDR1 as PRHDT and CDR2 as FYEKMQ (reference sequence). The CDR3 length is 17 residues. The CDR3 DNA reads TGTGCCAGCAGCCACTACCTGGGGACAGGGGCAAGAAATGAGCAGTTCTTC. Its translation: CASSHYLGTGARNEQFF.

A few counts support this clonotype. DNA for the CDR3: TGCGCCAGCAGCCGGCTGCCCGGGACAGGGACAAATCAGCCCCAGCATTTT. It codes for CASSRLPGTGTNQPQHF. The rearrangement uses TRBV4-1 and TRBJ1-5; TRBD1 matches 9 bases. This CDR3 has 17 residues. Germline lookup yields CDR1 MGHRA and CDR2 YSYEKL. V shed 4 bases and J 4 bases; nucleotides not matched to a gene: 11.

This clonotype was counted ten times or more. The CDR3 nucleotides are TGTGCCAGCAGTCCCGGACTAGTCGGCGAGACCCAGTACTTC. The encoded protein is CASSPGLVGETQYF. The V gene is TRBV27, the J gene TRBJ2-5, with 7 bases aligning to TRBD2. The CDR3 is 14 amino acids. The J segment lost 5 bases and the V segment lost 5 bases, leaving 8 bases of the junction unmatched. Germline CDR1 reads MNHEY; CDR2 reads SMNVEV (reference sequence).

The CDR3 DNA follows: TGTGCCAGCCAGGACATCGACTATGGCTACACCTTC. This translates into CASQDIDYGYTF. The chain employs TRBV6-6 and TRBJ1-2; D perhaps matches TRBD1 (5 bases). The CDR3 extends over 12 amino acids. Trimming pared 8 bases from V and 3 bases from J, leaving 10 bases between. Germline V gives CDR1 MNHNY, CDR2 SVGAGI (reference sequence).

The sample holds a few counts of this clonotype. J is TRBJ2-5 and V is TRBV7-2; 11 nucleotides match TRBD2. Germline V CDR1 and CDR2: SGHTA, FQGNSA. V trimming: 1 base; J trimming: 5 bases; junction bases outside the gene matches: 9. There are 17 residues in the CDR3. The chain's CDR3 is CASSLVSTSGTAETQYF. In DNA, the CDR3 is TGTGCCAGCAGCTTAGTTTCGACTAGCGGGACGGCGGAGACCCAGTACTTC.

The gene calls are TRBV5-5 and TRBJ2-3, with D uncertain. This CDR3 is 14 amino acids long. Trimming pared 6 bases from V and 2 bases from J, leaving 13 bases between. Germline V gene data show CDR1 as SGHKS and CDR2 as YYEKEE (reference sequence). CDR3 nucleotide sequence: TGTGCCAGCACCCGAGCTCGTTCCACAGATACGCAGTATTTT. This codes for CASTRARSTDTQYF.